The clone carrying this T cell receptor beta chain was detected only a few times. Its target is unknown. This entry comes from a study of beta chain features in type 1 diabetes. Overall study findings and caveats: Junctions at VDJ sites from type 1 diabetes patients had fewer insertions and more deletions.

As every portion of the isolated RNA was reverse transcribed, the sequencing read expressed TCRB transcripts. The protocol was immunoSEQ multiplex PCR, while the TCRdb copy is restricted to in-frame clones and leaves out a portion. The sample holds 600,000 to 650,000 clones, 15% seen once. Stem cell-like memory, regulatory, central memory and naive CD4+ cells were sorted via CD45RO/CCR7/CD25/CD127/CD95/CD27. Trimming removed 0 bases from V and 5 bases from J; junction bases left unmatched: 7. This CDR3 has 16 amino acids. From germline, CDR1 is SGDLS and CDR2 YYNGEE. Sequenced sample: naive CD4+ T cells from blood. The chain is built from TRBV9 and TRBJ1-2; 10 positions agree with TRBD1. This receptor was identified in a man between 18 and 35 years old in good health. CDR3 sequence reads: CASSVETGGRSYGYTF. CDR3 DNA: TGTGCCAGCAGCGTAGAGACAGGGGGCCGATCTTATGGCTACACCTTC.